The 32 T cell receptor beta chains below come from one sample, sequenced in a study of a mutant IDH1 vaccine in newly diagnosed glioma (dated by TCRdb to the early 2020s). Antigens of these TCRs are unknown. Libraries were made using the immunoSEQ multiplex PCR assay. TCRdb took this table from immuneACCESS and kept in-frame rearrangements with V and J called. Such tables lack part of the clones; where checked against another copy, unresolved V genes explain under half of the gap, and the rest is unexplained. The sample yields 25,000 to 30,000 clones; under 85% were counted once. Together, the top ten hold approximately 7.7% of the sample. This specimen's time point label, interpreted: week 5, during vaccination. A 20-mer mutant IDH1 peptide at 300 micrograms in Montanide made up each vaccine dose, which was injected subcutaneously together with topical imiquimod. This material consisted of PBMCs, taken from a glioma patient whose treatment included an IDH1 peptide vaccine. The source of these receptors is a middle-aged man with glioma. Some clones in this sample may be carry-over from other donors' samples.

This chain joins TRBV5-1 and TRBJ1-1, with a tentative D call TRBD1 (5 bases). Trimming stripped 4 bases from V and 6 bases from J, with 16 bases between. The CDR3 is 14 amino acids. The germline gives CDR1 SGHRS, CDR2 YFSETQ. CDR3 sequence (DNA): TGCGCCAGCAGCCTGGGACGGTCGGGGGCTGAAGCTTTCTTT. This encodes CASSLGRSGAEAFF.

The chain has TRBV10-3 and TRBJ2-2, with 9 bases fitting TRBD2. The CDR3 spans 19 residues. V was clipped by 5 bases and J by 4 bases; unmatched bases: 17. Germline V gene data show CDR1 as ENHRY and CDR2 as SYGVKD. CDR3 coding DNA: TGTGCCATCAGTATTGGGGCGGGGCAAGCGGGGGGCCGCACCGGGGAGCTGTTTTTT. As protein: CAISIGAGQAGGRTGELFF.

The CDR3 region is CASSDAGLFLRANVLTF. DNA of the CDR3: TGTGCCAGCAGTGACGCGGGGCTGTTTCTACGGGCCAACGTCCTGACTTTC. The chain carries TRBV2 and TRBJ2-6; D possibly corresponds to TRBD2 (6 bases). The CDR3 has 17 amino acids. V dropped 3 bases and J dropped 5 bases, with 17 bases sitting between them. In germline, CDR1 is SNHLY, CDR2 FYNNEI.

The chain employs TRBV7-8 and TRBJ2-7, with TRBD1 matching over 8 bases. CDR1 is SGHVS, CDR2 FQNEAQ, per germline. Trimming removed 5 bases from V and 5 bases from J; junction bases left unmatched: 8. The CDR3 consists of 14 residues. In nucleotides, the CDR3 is TGTGCCAGCAGCGGCCGGGACAGGTCGGACGAGCAGTACTTC. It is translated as CASSGRDRSDEQYF.

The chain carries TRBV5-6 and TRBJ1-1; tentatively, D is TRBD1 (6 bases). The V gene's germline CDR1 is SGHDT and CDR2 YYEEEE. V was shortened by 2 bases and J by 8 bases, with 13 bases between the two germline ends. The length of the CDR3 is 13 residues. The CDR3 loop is CASSFPNRVEAFF. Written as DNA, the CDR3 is TGTGCCAGCAGCTTCCCGAACAGGGTGGAAGCTTTCTTT.

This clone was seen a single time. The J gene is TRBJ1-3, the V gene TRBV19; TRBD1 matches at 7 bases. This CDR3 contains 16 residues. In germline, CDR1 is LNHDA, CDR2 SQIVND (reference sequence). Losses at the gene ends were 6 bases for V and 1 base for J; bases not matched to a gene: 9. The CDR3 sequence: CASSLGQLRSGNTIYF. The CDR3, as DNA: TGTGCCAGTAGCTTGGGACAGCTTCGTTCTGGAAACACCATATATTTT. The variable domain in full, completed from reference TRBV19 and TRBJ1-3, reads DGGITQSPKYLFRKEGQNVTLSCEQNLNHDAMYWYRQDPGQGLRLIYYSQIVNDFQKGDIAEGYSVSREKKESFPLTVTSAQKNPTAFYLCASSLGQLRSGNTIYFGEGSWLTVV.

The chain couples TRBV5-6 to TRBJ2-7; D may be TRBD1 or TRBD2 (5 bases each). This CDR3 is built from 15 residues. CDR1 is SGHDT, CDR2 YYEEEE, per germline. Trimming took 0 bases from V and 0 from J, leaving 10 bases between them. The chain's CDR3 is CASSLGDRYSYEQYF. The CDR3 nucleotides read TGTGCCAGCAGCTTGGGGGACCGATACTCCTACGAGCAGTACTTC.

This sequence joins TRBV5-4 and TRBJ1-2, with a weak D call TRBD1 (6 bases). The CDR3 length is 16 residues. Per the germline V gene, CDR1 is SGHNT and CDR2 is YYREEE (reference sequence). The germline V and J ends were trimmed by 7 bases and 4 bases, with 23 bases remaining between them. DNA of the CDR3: TGTGCCAGCGCCCCGGGGGGCCAGACTCAAATCTATGGCTACACCTTC. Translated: CASAPGGQTQIYGYTF.

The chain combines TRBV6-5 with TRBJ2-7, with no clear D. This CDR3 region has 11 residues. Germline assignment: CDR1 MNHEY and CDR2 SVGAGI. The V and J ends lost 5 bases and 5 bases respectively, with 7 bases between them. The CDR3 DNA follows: TGTGCCAGCAGTCGGGCCGACGAGCAGTACTTC. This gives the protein CASSRADEQYF.

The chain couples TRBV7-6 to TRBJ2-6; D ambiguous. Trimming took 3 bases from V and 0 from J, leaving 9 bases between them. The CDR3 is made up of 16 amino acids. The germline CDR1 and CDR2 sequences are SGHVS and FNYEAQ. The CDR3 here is CASSFTVLSGANVLTF. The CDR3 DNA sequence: TGTGCCAGCAGCTTTACAGTTCTCTCTGGGGCCAACGTCCTGACTTTC. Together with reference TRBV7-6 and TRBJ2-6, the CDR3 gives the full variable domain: GAGVSQSPRYKVTKRGQDVALRCDPISGHVSLYWYRQALGQGPEFLTYFNYEAQQDKSGLPNDRFSAERPEGSISTLTIQRTEQRDSAMYRCASSFTVLSGANVLTFGAGSRLTVL.

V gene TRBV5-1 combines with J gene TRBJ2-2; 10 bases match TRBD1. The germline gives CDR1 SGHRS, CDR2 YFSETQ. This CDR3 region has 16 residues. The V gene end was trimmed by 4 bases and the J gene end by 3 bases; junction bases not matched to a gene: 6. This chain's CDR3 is CASSVGQGIDTGELFF. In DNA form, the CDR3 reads TGCGCCAGCAGCGTGGGACAGGGGATCGACACCGGGGAGCTGTTTTTT.

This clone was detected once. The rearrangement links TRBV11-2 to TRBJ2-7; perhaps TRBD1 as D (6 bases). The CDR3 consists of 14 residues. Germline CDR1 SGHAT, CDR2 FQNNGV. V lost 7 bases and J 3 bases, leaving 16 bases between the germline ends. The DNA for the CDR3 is TGTGCCAGCACCACTCCAGGGGTGGGCTACGAGCAGTACTTC. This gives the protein CASTTPGVGYEQYF.

The CDR3 nucleotides are TGTGCCAGCAGTCACGAAGCAGGGCCGAACTATGGCTACACCTTC. This gives the protein CASSHEAGPNYGYTF. This chain uses TRBV4-2 with TRBJ1-2, with D possibly being TRBD1 (5 bases). The length of the CDR3 is 15 residues. V dropped 6 bases and J dropped 2 bases, with 16 bases sitting between them. From germline, CDR1 is LGHNA and CDR2 YNFKEQ.

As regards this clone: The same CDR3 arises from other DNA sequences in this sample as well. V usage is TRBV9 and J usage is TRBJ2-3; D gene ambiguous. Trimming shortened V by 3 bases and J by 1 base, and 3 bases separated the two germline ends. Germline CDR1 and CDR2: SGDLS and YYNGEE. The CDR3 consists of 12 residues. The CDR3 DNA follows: TGTGCCAGCAGCGCGCGCACAGATACGCAGTATTTT. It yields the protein CASSARTDTQYF.

CDR3 DNA: TGTGCCAGCAGAGCGGGACAGGGGAAATTGTATGGCTACACCTTC. As protein: CASRAGQGKLYGYTF. The V call is TRBV2, the J call TRBJ1-2, with 10 bases that match TRBD1. V was clipped by 6 bases and J by 5 bases; unmatched bases: 9. The CDR3 contains 15 residues. Per the germline V gene, CDR1 is SNHLY and CDR2 is FYNNEI.

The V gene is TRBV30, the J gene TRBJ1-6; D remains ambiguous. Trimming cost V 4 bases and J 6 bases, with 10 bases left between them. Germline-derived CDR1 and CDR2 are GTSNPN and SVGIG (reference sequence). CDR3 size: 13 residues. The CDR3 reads CAWKPLRNSPLHF. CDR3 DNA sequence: TGTGCCTGGAAGCCCCTACGTAATTCACCCCTCCACTTT.

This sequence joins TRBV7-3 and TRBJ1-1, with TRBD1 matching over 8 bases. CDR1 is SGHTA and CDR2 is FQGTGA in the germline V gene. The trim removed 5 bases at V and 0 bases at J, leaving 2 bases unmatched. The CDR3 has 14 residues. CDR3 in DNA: TGTGCCAGCAGCACGACAGGGGTGAACACTGAAGCTTTCTTT. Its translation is CASSTTGVNTEAFF.

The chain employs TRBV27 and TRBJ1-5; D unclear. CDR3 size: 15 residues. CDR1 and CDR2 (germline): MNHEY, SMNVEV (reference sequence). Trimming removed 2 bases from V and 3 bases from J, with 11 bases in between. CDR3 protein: CASSLTGEFNQPQHF. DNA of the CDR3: TGTGCCAGCAGTTTAACCGGGGAATTCAATCAGCCCCAGCATTTT.

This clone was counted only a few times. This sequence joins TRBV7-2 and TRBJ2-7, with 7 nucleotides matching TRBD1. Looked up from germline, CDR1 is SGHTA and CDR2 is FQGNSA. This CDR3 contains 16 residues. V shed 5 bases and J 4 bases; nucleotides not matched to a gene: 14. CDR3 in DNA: TGTGCCAGCAGCCGCCCCCTCGCGACAGGGACATACGAGCAGTACTTC. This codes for CASSRPLATGTYEQYF. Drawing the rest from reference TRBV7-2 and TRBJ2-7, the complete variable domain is GAGVSQSPSNKVTEKGKDVELRCDPISGHTALYWYRQSLGQGLEFLIYFQGNSAPDKSGLPSDRFSAERTGGSVSTLTIQRTQQEDSAVYLCASSRPLATGTYEQYFGPGTRLTVT.

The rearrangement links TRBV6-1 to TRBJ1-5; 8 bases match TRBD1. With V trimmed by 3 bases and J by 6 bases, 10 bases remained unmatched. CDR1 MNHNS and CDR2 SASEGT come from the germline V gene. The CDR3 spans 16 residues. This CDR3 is CASSDPIGQGLQPQHF. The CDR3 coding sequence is TGTGCCAGCAGTGATCCTATCGGACAGGGACTTCAGCCCCAGCATTTT.

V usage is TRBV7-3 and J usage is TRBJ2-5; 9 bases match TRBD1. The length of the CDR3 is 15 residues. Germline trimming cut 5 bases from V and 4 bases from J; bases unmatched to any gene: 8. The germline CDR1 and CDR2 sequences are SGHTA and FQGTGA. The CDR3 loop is CASSKSPGQGETQYF. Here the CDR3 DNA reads TGTGCCAGCAGCAAATCTCCGGGACAGGGAGAGACCCAGTACTTC.

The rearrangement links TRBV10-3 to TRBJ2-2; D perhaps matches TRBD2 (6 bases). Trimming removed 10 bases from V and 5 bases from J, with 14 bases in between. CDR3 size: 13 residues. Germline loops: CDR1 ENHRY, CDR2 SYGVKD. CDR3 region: CATNTAGTGELFF. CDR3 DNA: TGTGCCACCAATACTGCGGGAACCGGGGAGCTGTTTTTT.

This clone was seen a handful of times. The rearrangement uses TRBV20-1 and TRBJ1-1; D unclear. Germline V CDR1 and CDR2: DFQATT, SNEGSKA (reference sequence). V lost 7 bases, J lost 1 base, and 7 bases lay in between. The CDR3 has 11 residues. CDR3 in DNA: TGCAGTGGTCAAAGGAACACTGAAGCTTTCTTT. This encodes CSGQRNTEAFF.

The DNA of the CDR3 is TGTGCCAGCAGCCAGGACAGACTTGACTCTGGAAACACCATATATTTT. Translating it yields CASSQDRLDSGNTIYF. The chain recombines TRBV5-6 with TRBJ1-3, with D possibly TRBD1 on 6 matching bases. This CDR3 has 16 amino acids. Germline V gene lookup returns CDR1 SGHDT and CDR2 YYEEEE. The V gene lost 4 bases and the J gene lost 0 bases, with 14 bases spanning the gap.

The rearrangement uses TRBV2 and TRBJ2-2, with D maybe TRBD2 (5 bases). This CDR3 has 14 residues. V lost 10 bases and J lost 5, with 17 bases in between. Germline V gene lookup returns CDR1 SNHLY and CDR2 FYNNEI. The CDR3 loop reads CATKGESETGELFF. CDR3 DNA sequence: TGTGCCACGAAGGGAGAGAGCGAAACCGGGGAGCTGTTTTTT. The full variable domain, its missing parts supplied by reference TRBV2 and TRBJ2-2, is EPEVTQTPSHQVTQMGQEVILRCVPISNHLYFYWYRQILGQKVEFLVSFYNNEISEKSEIFDDQFSVERPDGSNFTLKIRSTKLEDSAMYFCATKGESETGELFFGEGSRLTVL.

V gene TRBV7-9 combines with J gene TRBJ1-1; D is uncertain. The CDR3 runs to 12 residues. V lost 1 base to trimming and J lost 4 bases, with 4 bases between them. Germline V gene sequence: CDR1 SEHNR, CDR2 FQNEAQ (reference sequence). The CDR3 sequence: CASSLDRTEAFF. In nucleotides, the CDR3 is TGTGCCAGCAGCTTAGATCGCACTGAAGCTTTCTTT.

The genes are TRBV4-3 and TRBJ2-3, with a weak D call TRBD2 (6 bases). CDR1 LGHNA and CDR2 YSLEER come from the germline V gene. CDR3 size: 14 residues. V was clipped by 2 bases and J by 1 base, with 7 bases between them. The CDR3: CASSQIAGTDTQYF. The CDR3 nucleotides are TGCGCCAGCAGCCAAATAGCGGGCACAGATACGCAGTATTTT.

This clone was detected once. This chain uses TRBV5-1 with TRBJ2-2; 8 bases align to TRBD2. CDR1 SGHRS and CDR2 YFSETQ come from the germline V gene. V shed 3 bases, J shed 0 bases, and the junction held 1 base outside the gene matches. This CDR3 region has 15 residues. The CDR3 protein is CASSYSGANTGELFF. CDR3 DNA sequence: TGCGCCAGCAGCTATAGCGGGGCGAACACCGGGGAGCTGTTTTTT.

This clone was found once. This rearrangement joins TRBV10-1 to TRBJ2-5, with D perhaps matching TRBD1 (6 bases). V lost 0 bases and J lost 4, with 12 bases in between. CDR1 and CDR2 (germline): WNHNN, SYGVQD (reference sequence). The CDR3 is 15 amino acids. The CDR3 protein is CASSESRTGRETQYF. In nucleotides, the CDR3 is TGCGCCAGCAGTGAGTCCCGCACAGGGAGAGAGACCCAGTACTTC.

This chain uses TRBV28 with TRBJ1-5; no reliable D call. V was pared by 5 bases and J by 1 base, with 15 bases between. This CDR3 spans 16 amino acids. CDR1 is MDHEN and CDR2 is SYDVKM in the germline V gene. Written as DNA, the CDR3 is TGTGCCAGCAGTCCAAATCTTCTTTTCAGCAATCAGCCCCAGCATTTT. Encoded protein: CASSPNLLFSNQPQHF.

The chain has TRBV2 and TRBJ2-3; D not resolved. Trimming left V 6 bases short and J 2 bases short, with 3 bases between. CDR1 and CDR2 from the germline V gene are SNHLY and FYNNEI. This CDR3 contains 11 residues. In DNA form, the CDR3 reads TGTGCCAGCAGCCCCACAGATACGCAGTATTTT. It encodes CASSPTDTQYF.

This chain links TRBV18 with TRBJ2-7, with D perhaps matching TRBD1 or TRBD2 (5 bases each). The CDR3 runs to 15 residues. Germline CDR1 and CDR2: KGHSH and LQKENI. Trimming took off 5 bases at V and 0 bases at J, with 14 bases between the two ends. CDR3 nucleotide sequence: TGTGCCAGCTCATCATCCGGGACGGTCTCCTACGAGCAGTACTTC. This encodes CASSSSGTVSYEQYF.